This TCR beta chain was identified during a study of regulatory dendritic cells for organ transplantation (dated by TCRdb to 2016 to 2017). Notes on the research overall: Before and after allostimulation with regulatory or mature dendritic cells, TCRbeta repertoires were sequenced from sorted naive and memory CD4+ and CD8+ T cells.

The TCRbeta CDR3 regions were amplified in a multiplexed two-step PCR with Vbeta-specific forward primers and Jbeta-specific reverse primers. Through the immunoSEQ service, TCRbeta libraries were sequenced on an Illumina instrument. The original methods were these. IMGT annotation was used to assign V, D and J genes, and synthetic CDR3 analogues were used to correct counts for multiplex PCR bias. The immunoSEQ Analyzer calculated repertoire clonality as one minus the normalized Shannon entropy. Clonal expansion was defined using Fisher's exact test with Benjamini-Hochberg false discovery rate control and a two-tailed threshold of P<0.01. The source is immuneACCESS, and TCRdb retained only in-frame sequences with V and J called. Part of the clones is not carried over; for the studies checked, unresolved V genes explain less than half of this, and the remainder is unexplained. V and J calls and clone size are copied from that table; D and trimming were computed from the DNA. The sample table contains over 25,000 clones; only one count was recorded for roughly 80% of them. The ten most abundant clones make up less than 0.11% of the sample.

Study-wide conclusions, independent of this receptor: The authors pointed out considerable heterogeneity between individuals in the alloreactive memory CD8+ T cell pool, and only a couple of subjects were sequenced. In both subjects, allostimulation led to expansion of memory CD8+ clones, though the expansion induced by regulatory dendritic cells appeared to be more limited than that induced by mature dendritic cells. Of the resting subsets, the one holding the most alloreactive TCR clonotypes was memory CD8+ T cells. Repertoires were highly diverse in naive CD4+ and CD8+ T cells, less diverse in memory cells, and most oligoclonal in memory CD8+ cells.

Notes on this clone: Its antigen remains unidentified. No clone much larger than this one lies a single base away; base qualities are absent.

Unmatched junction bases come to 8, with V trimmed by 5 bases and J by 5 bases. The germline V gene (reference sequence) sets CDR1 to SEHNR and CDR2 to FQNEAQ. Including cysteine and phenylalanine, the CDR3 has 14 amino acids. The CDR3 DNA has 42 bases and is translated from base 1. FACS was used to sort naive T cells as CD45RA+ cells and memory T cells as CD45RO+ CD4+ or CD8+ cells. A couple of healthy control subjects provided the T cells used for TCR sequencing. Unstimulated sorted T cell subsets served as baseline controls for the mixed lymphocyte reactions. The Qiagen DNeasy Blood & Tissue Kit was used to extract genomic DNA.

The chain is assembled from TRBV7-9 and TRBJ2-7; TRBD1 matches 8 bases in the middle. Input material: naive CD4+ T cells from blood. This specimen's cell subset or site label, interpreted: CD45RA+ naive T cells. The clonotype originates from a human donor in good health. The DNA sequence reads TGTGCCAGCAGCCCAGGACAGGGTATCGACGAGCAGTACTTC. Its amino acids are CASSPGQGIDEQYF.